These 11 T cell receptor beta chains were all obtained from the same sample, sequenced in a study of Graves' ophthalmopathy and Graves' hyperthyroidism. TCR beta CDR3 amplification used RNA transcripts. First-round RT-PCR employed HTBI primers, with a second-round multiplex PCR after it. TCRdb re-analysed the multiplex PCR reads in MiXCR, keeping a single row per CDR3 protein. The sample gives fewer than 400,000 distinct CDR3 sequences, approximately 20% of which show up once; 1.5% to 2% is in the top ten. The sample comprised peripheral blood. The receptor set was obtained from a woman aged 18-29 years with Graves' ophthalmopathy.

This clonotype was counted many times. V gene TRBV18 combines with J gene TRBJ1-1; a possible D gene is TRBD1 (6 bases). The CDR3 consists of 15 residues. The V and J ends lost 0 bases and 4 bases respectively, with 12 bases between them. Per the germline V gene, CDR1 is KGHSH and CDR2 is LQKENI. The CDR3, as DNA: TGTGCCAGCTCACCACCGAAGGGGGATATCACTGAAGCTTTCTTT. Its translation: CASSPPKGDITEAFF.

In this sample, this clonotype turned up many times. The chain links TRBV28 to TRBJ2-5; the D gene is possibly TRBD2 (5 bases). V was clipped by 6 bases and J by 6 bases, with 11 bases between them. Per the germline V gene, CDR1 is MDHEN and CDR2 is SYDVKM. This CDR3 is built from 12 residues. The CDR3 spells CASRLGRQTQYF. CDR3 coding DNA: TGTGCCAGCAGACTAGGGCGACAGACCCAGTACTTC.

This clonotype was recorded at least ten times. The chain employs TRBV9 and TRBJ2-7; D is uncertain. This CDR3 has 13 residues. The V gene lost 0 bases and the J gene lost 3 bases, with 7 bases spanning the gap. In germline, CDR1 is SGDLS, CDR2 YYNGEE. The CDR3 DNA is TGTGCCAGCAGCGTAGGGGAAAACTACGAGCAGTACTTC. It codes for CASSVGENYEQYF.

This clonotype was seen at least ten times. V usage is TRBV4-1 and J usage is TRBJ1-1; a weak D match, TRBD1 (5 bases). There are 16 residues in the CDR3. V lost 4 bases and J 1 base, leaving 16 bases between the germline ends. Germline CDR1 reads MGHRA; CDR2 reads YSYEKL. As DNA, the CDR3 is TGCGCCAGCAGCCGTCTTTCGGGGGATTCGAACACTGAAGCTTTCTTT. This encodes CASSRLSGDSNTEAFF.

This clonotype was observed at least ten times. The chain joins TRBV28 to TRBJ2-7; D gene ambiguous. Germline V gives CDR1 MDHEN, CDR2 SYDVKM. Trimming took 5 bases from V and 1 from J, leaving 15 bases between them. There are 15 residues in the CDR3. The CDR3 DNA reads TGTGCCAGCAGTCTTAGTCATAGGAGATCCTACGAGCAGTACTTC. This encodes CASSLSHRRSYEQYF.

Ten or more counts support this clonotype. The V and J genes are TRBV25-1 and TRBJ2-7; a possible D gene is TRBD1 (5 bases). CDR1 and CDR2 (germline): MGHDK, SYGVNS. Trimming removed 4 bases at V and 2 bases at J, with 12 bases between. CDR3 length equals 14 residues. The CDR3 loop is CASSGTTAAYEQYF. DNA for the CDR3: TGTGCCAGCAGTGGTACGACAGCCGCCTACGAGCAGTACTTC.

This clonotype was seen repeatedly, ten times or more. The missing conserved phenylalanine or tryptophan at the end of this CDR3 makes a read error likely. The J gene is TRBJ1-1, the V gene TRBV28; no reliable D call. With 7 bases removed from V and 1 base from J, the gap between germline ends came to 10 bases. Germline V gene sequence: CDR1 MDHEN, CDR2 SYDVKM. CDR3 length equals 13 residues. CDR3 bases: TGTGCCAGCACCCCTTGGGGGAACACTGAAGCTTTCTCT. This gives the protein CASTPWGNTEAFS.

This clonotype was seen ten or more times. The genes are TRBV12-3 or TRBV12-4 and TRBJ1-2; 7 bases agree with TRBD1. The CDR3 has 13 residues. V was clipped by 4 bases and J by 4 bases; unmatched bases: 3. The CDR3 loop reads CASSSDRVYGYTF. CDR3 nucleotide sequence: TGTGCCAGCAGTTCCGACAGGGTCTATGGCTACACCTTC.

This clonotype was detected ten times or more. The V and J genes are TRBV6-1 and TRBJ2-7; possible D gene TRBD2, 5 bases. The CDR3 is 13 residues long. V shed 2 bases and J shed 9 bases, with 14 bases lying between them. Germline V gives CDR1 MNHNS, CDR2 SASEGT. The CDR3 DNA follows: TGTGCCAGCAGTGAATTGATTCGGGGATGGCAGTACTTC. Its translation: CASSELIRGWQYF.

This clonotype was seen ten or more times. The junction departs from germline at one end; a sequencing error may be responsible. The rearrangement uses TRBV6-2 or TRBV6-3 and TRBJ1-2; no definite D call. Germline V gene lookup returns CDR1 MNHEY and CDR2 SVGEGT. The CDR3 is made up of 10 amino acids. CDR3 region: CASSYPGWGF. The CDR3 DNA reads TGTGCCAGCAGTTACCCTGGCTGGGGATTC.

The V and J genes are TRBV6-1 and TRBJ2-7, with 10 bases aligning to TRBD2. The CDR3 sequence is 13 residues long. Germline loops: CDR1 MNHNS, CDR2 SASEGT. V lost 6 bases, J lost 6 bases, and 5 bases stayed unmatched. CDR3 residues: CASRPLAGVEQYF. CDR3 sequence (DNA): TGTGCCAGCAGACCTCTAGCGGGAGTCGAGCAGTACTTC.